One and the same sample provided the 28 T cell receptor beta chains below, sequenced in a study of blood T cells in healthy people across ages. Alongside a J-beta primer mix, a sample-barcoded 5' primer served in a second PCR lasting roughly 7 to 11 cycles. MiXCR, applied by TCRdb to the 5' RACE reads, yields one record per CDR3 protein. The data show over 1,300,000 distinct CDR3 sequences, 59% seen once. Material: blood. All receptors derive from a man between 18 and 35 years old in good health.

The gene calls are TRBV7-2 and TRBJ2-1; 8 bases map to TRBD2. Trimming removed 5 bases from V and 0 bases from J; junction bases left unmatched: 12. Germline CDR1 reads SGHTA; CDR2 reads FQGNSA. CDR3 size: 18 residues. The CDR3 loop is CASSPGDGGGPSYNEQFF. In nucleotides, the CDR3 is TGTGCCAGCAGCCCCGGAGATGGCGGGGGGCCCTCCTACAATGAGCAGTTCTTC.

The rearrangement links TRBV11-2 to TRBJ2-5, with D tentatively TRBD2 (6 bases). Germline V gene sequence: CDR1 SGHAT, CDR2 FQNNGV. The CDR3 has 14 residues. Deletions cut 6 bases from V and 5 bases from J, with 16 bases between. The CDR3, as DNA: TGTGCCAGCAGTTTGGGAGGAAGCGGCGAGACCCAGTACTTC. Amino acids: CASSLGGSGETQYF.

The chain links TRBV7-2 to TRBJ1-2; no reliable D call. The germline V gene encodes CDR1 SGHTA and CDR2 FQGNSA. The CDR3 extends over 12 amino acids. V was shortened by 8 bases and J by 8 bases, with 15 bases between the two germline ends. The CDR3 region has the DNA TGTGCCAGCCAATCCCGGCCGGGAGGCTACACCTTC. It yields the protein CASQSRPGGYTF.

V is TRBV10-3 and J is TRBJ1-5; D not resolved. The CDR3 consists of 15 residues. In germline, CDR1 is ENHRY, CDR2 SYGVKD. Trimming cost V 3 bases and J 4 bases, with 13 bases left between them. This chain's CDR3 is CAISDDGSRNQPQHF. The CDR3, as DNA: TGTGCCATCAGTGATGATGGTAGTCGGAATCAGCCCCAGCATTTT.

This clonotype was found a few times. The CDR3 protein is CASSQTGSYNSPLHF. DNA of the CDR3: TGTGCCAGCAGCCAGACAGGGTCCTATAATTCACCCCTCCACTTT. The chain joins TRBV12-3 or TRBV12-4 to TRBJ1-6, with TRBD1 matching over 7 bases. The CDR3 has 15 residues. Germline trimming cut 6 bases from V and 1 base from J; bases unmatched to any gene: 3.

This clonotype was seen a handful of times. This chain links TRBV6-2 or TRBV6-3 with TRBJ2-1, with 10 bases matching TRBD2. The trim removed 0 bases at V and 4 bases at J, leaving 3 bases unmatched. The CDR3 loop spans 16 amino acids. Germline V gene lookup returns CDR1 MNHEY and CDR2 SVGEGT. This chain's CDR3 is CASSYSRTSGYNEQFF. CDR3 coding DNA: TGTGCCAGCAGTTACTCTCGGACTAGCGGATACAATGAGCAGTTCTTC.

In the case of this clonotype: Compared with germline, one end of the junction differs, possibly owing to a read error. V and J are TRBV20-1 and TRBJ2-7; a possible D gene is TRBD2 (5 bases). With the DNA end fitting TRBJ2-5 better, the J assignment may be wrong. The CDR3 is 13 residues long. CDR1 and CDR2 (germline): DFQATT, SNEGSKA (reference sequence). CDR3 region: CSTRDVGGETQYF. The DNA for the CDR3 is TGCAGTACTAGAGATGTGGGCGGAGAGACCCAGTACTTC.

The rearrangement uses TRBV20-1 and TRBJ2-7; no definite D call. Germline CDR1 is DFQATT and CDR2 is SNEGSKA (reference sequence). V was trimmed by 2 bases and J by 0 bases, leaving 14 bases between them. The CDR3 loop spans 15 amino acids. The CDR3 DNA reads TGCAGTGCTAGATCAGTATCAGGAAACTCCTACGAGCAGTACTTC. Translated, it gives CSARSVSGNSYEQYF.

The chain joins TRBV20-1 to TRBJ2-1; 15 bases align to TRBD2. The CDR3 length is 14 residues. CDR1 DFQATT and CDR2 SNEGSKA come from the germline V gene (reference sequence). V lost 4 bases to trimming and J lost 11 bases; unmatched junction nucleotides: 6. CDR3 amino acids: CSAMGLAGGTKQFF. CDR3 DNA: TGCAGTGCTATGGGACTAGCGGGAGGTACAAAGCAGTTCTTC.

The chain combines TRBV29-1 with TRBJ1-1; D not certain. Looked up from germline, CDR1 is SQVTM and CDR2 is ANQGSEA. The length of the CDR3 is 13 residues. V shed 2 bases and J shed 2 bases, with 9 bases lying between them. The CDR3 sequence: CSVENWGNTEAFF. The CDR3 coding sequence is TGCAGCGTTGAAAATTGGGGAAACACTGAAGCTTTCTTT.

The chain has TRBV12-3 or TRBV12-4 and TRBJ1-6; 7 nucleotides match TRBD1. The CDR3 covers 13 residues. V lost 8 bases and J lost 4; bases outside the gene matches: 2. The CDR3 here is CASGTAYNSPLHF. The DNA of the CDR3 is TGTGCCAGCGGGACAGCGTATAATTCACCCCTCCACTTT.

The chain joins TRBV29-1 to TRBJ2-1, with a weak D call TRBD2 (7 bases). There are 13 residues in the CDR3. The germline V and J ends were trimmed by 6 bases and 9 bases, with 18 bases remaining between them. The germline V gene has CDR1 SQVTM and CDR2 ANQGSEA. Written as DNA, the CDR3 is TGCAGCGTGGGGGGCGGGAGAAGGGTTGAGCAGTTCTTC. This sequence encodes CSVGGGRRVEQFF.

This chain uses TRBV20-1 with TRBJ2-5; D is possibly TRBD2 (6 bases). V shed 6 bases and J shed 1 base, with 9 bases lying between them. The CDR3 has 12 residues. Germline values: CDR1 DFQATT, CDR2 SNEGSKA (reference sequence). CDR3 loop: CSAEGGQETQYF. As DNA, the CDR3 is TGCAGTGCAGAGGGAGGCCAAGAGACCCAGTACTTC.

The rearrangement uses TRBV20-1 and TRBJ2-1; a weak D match, TRBD1 (6 bases). Germline assignment: CDR1 DFQATT and CDR2 SNEGSKA (reference sequence). V shed 3 bases and J shed 12 bases, with 24 bases lying between them. This CDR3 spans 15 amino acids. The CDR3 spells CSARGDQGQSLGQFF. Here the CDR3 DNA reads TGCAGTGCTAGGGGGGATCAGGGGCAAAGTTTAGGGCAGTTCTTC.

The rearrangement links TRBV7-2 to TRBJ2-3, with TRBD2 identical over 10 bases. The CDR3 has 15 residues. The V gene end was trimmed by 4 bases and the J gene end by 4 bases; junction bases not matched to a gene: 5. Germline loops: CDR1 SGHTA, CDR2 FQGNSA. The CDR3: CASSWSGGASDTQYF. CDR3 coding DNA: TGTGCCAGCAGCTGGAGCGGGGGGGCCTCAGATACGCAGTATTTT.

The gene calls are TRBV18 and TRBJ2-3; 10 positions agree with TRBD1. The CDR3 covers 15 residues. Germline-derived CDR1 and CDR2 are KGHSH and LQKENI. Trimming removed 4 bases from V and 3 bases from J; junction bases left unmatched: 4. The CDR3 bases are TGTGCCAGCTCACGAGGGACAGGGGAAACAGATACGCAGTATTTT. This encodes CASSRGTGETDTQYF.

This rearrangement joins TRBV6-1 to TRBJ2-3; D is possibly TRBD1 (6 bases). Germline CDR1 is MNHNS and CDR2 is SASEGT. V lost 3 bases, J lost 4 bases, and 14 bases lay in between. CDR3 length equals 15 residues. As DNA, the CDR3 is TGTGCCAGCAGTGAGGGGAACAGGGCTGCAGATACGCAGTATTTT. Translated, it gives CASSEGNRAADTQYF.

The chain combines TRBV2 with TRBJ2-7, with D perhaps being TRBD1 or TRBD2 (6 bases each). The ends were cut back, 3 bases at V and 3 bases at J, with 15 bases in the middle. This CDR3 spans 15 amino acids. Looked up from germline, CDR1 is SNHLY and CDR2 is FYNNEI. The CDR3 coding sequence is TGTGCCAGCAGTGATGCCTCGGGGGCTTACTACGAGCAGTACTTC. Its protein product is CASSDASGAYYEQYF.

This sequence joins TRBV6-1 and TRBJ2-6; D is uncertain. This CDR3 is 15 amino acids long. The V and J ends lost 6 bases and 0 bases respectively, with 9 bases between them. In germline, CDR1 is MNHNS, CDR2 SASEGT. This CDR3 is CASSGESSGANVLTF. DNA of the CDR3: TGTGCCAGCAGCGGAGAAAGCTCTGGGGCCAACGTCCTGACTTTC.

The V call is TRBV7-9, the J call TRBJ2-1; 7 bases map to TRBD2. The V gene's germline CDR1 is SEHNR and CDR2 FQNEAQ (reference sequence). The CDR3 has 13 amino acids. With V trimmed by 11 bases and J by 5 bases, 9 bases remained unmatched. Here the CDR3 reads CAGHFGGDNEQFF. CDR3 nucleotide sequence: TGTGCCGGGCACTTTGGGGGGGACAATGAGCAGTTCTTC.

This clonotype was picked up a small number of times. This chain connects TRBV16 to TRBJ1-2, with a tentative D call TRBD1 (5 bases). Germline V gene lookup returns CDR1 KGHSY and CDR2 FQNENV. The CDR3 consists of 14 residues. V gave up 11 bases and J gave up 4 bases, with 20 bases separating them. The CDR3 coding sequence is TGTGCCTGCCGCTCAACAGGCGCCCCCTATGGCTACACCTTC. Amino acid sequence: CACRSTGAPYGYTF.

This chain uses TRBV6-1 with TRBJ2-1, with TRBD2 matching 9 bases. The V gene end was trimmed by 6 bases and the J gene end by 10 bases; junction bases not matched to a gene: 4. The CDR3 covers 12 residues. The V gene's germline CDR1 is MNHNS and CDR2 SASEGT. The CDR3 nucleotides are TGTGCCAGCAGAGGGACTAGCCGCGAGCAGTTCTTC. Translation gives CASRGTSREQFF.

The chain carries TRBV15 and TRBJ1-6; D might be TRBD1 (6 bases). CDR1 LNHNV and CDR2 YYDKDF come from the germline V gene (reference sequence). Trimming shortened V by 9 bases and J by 9 bases, and 21 bases separated the two germline ends. The CDR3 contains 15 residues. The CDR3 spells CATGDTGPKASPLHF. The CDR3 nucleotides are TGTGCCACTGGGGACACCGGGCCAAAGGCTTCACCCCTCCACTTT.

The CDR3 loop is CASSPPDRNNEQFF. Written as DNA, the CDR3 is TGTGCCAGCAGCCCCCCGGACAGGAACAATGAGCAGTTCTTC. This chain links TRBV4-2 with TRBJ2-1; 7 nucleotides match TRBD1. V lost 4 bases, J lost 5 bases, and 5 bases stayed unmatched. Germline-derived CDR1 and CDR2 are LGHNA and YNFKEQ. There are 14 residues in the CDR3.

The CDR3 loop reads CASSQPRDRGYTF. CDR3 in DNA: TGCGCCAGCAGCCAACCCCGGGACAGAGGCTACACCTTC. The chain has TRBV4-1 and TRBJ1-2, with 7 bases aligning to TRBD1. Germline V gene sequence: CDR1 MGHRA, CDR2 YSYEKL. The CDR3 is 13 residues long. Germline trimming cut 2 bases from V and 8 bases from J; bases unmatched to any gene: 5.

Worth noting for this clonotype: At one boundary the junction diverges from the germline segment, which might be a read error. The chain is built from TRBV10-3 and TRBJ2-7, with 8 bases aligning to TRBD1. The J call is doubtful: the DNA matches TRBJ2-5 better. The germline CDR1 and CDR2 sequences are ENHRY and SYGVKD. This CDR3 has 13 amino acids. The CDR3 is CAVSGQGRETQYF. CDR3 nucleotides: TGTGCCGTCAGCGGACAGGGAAGAGAGACCCAGTACTTC.

The chain is built from TRBV6-2 or TRBV6-3 and TRBJ2-5, with D perhaps assigned TRBD1 or TRBD2 (6 bases each). V was shortened by 2 bases and J by 7 bases, with 11 bases between the two germline ends. Germline assignment: CDR1 MNHEY and CDR2 SVGEGT. This CDR3 contains 13 residues. This CDR3 reads CASSYRGRGTQYF. Here the CDR3 DNA reads TGTGCCAGCAGTTACCGGGGGCGGGGGACCCAGTACTTC.

The J gene is TRBJ1-6, the V gene TRBV3-1, with D possibly being TRBD1 (6 bases). The V end lost 4 bases, the J end lost 7 bases, and 14 bases lay between the germline ends. The CDR3 runs 15 residues. Germline CDR1 LGHDT, CDR2 YNNKEL (reference sequence). The CDR3 sequence: CASSLGGSGNSPLHF. CDR3 DNA: TGTGCCAGCAGCCTAGGGGGGTCGGGAAATTCACCCCTCCACTTT.